A selection of T cell receptor beta chains follows, all from one sample in a study of blood T cell repertoires in COVID-19. Libraries were prepared by immunoSEQ multiplex PCR; TCRdb keeps only in-frame clonotypes and omits some of them. The sample has roughly 110,000 clones, approximately 89% seen once. Sequencing used peripheral blood. The receptors here all came from a man aged 50 to 59 with active or convalescent COVID-19. Both conserved end residues are part of each CDR3. The order of the fields is clone size, V gene, J gene, D gene, CDR3 DNA, CDR3 protein. A D gene is named only where the DNA matches it firmly. Clone size is not always given. Where it is, it says once, few, many or a class for expanded clones.

clone size: NA
V gene: TRBV6-2/TRBV6-3
J gene: TRBJ2-2
D gene: TRBD1
CDR3 DNA: TGTGCCAGCAGTTACTCGAGAACTACGATGGGGGACAGGGAGGCCGGGGAGCTGTTTTTT
CDR3 protein: CASSYSRTTMGDREAGELFF

clone size: NA
V gene: TRBV11-2
J gene: TRBJ2-1
D gene: NA
CDR3 DNA: TGTGCCAGCAGCTTTGGGAGCTCCTACAATGAGCAGTTCTTC
CDR3 protein: CASSFGSSYNEQFF

clone size: NA
V gene: TRBV6-2/TRBV6-3
J gene: TRBJ2-3
D gene: NA
CDR3 DNA: TGTGCCAGCAGTTACCCCGCTCAGACGCAGTATTTT
CDR3 protein: CASSYPAQTQYF

clone size: once
V gene: TRBV11-1
J gene: TRBJ1-1
D gene: NA
CDR3 DNA: TGTGCCAGCAGCGCAACCCCAGAGGGGGACACTGAAGCTTTCTTT
CDR3 protein: CASSATPEGDTEAFF

clone size: NA
V gene: TRBV19
J gene: TRBJ2-5
D gene: TRBD1
CDR3 DNA: TGTGCCAGTAGAAGCCTGACAGGGGGGGCAAAGACCCAGTACTTC
CDR3 protein: CASRSLTGGAKTQYF

clone size: NA
V gene: TRBV11-2
J gene: TRBJ1-1
D gene: NA
CDR3 DNA: TGTGCCAGCAGCCTCCTCCCAGGGTACACTGAAGCTTTCTTT
CDR3 protein: CASSLLPGYTEAFF

clone size: NA
V gene: TRBV30
J gene: TRBJ2-5
D gene: NA
CDR3 DNA: TGTGCCTGCGGCCAGGGTCCGGAGACCCAGTACTTC
CDR3 protein: CACGQGPETQYF

clone size: NA
V gene: TRBV2
J gene: TRBJ2-1
D gene: TRBD2
CDR3 DNA: TGTGCCAGCAAAAGTAGCGGGAGGGCCCTCAATGAGCAGTTCTTC
CDR3 protein: CASKSSGRALNEQFF

clone size: few
V gene: TRBV9
J gene: TRBJ2-2
D gene: TRBD2
CDR3 DNA: TGTGCCAGCAGCCCCCGAGGGAGGGGAGGGTCCGGGGAGCTGTTTTTT
CDR3 protein: CASSPRGRGGSGELFF

clone size: NA
V gene: TRBV21-1
J gene: TRBJ2-7
D gene: NA
CDR3 DNA: TGTGCCAGCAGCAAAGCGCGGCAGGGAAACTCTAAGGAGCAGTACTTC
CDR3 protein: CASSKARQGNSKEQYF

clone size: NA
V gene: TRBV27
J gene: TRBJ1-1
D gene: NA
CDR3 DNA: TGTGCCAGCAGTTTAATCCAACAGGGCACTGAAGCTTTCTTT
CDR3 protein: CASSLIQQGTEAFF

clone size: NA
V gene: TRBV9
J gene: TRBJ2-1
D gene: NA
CDR3 DNA: TGTGCCAGCAGCGCCCGACTGTCGAGCTCCTACAATGAGCAGTTCTTC
CDR3 protein: CASSARLSSSYNEQFF

clone size: NA
V gene: TRBV9
J gene: TRBJ1-5
D gene: NA
CDR3 DNA: TGTGCCAGCAGCGTAGGTCAGAGCAATCAGCCCCAGCATTTT
CDR3 protein: CASSVGQSNQPQHF

clone size: few
V gene: TRBV19
J gene: TRBJ1-5
D gene: NA
CDR3 DNA: TGTGCCAGTAGCGTTGGACAGTATAGCAATCAGCCCCAGCATTTT
CDR3 protein: CASSVGQYSNQPQHF

clone size: NA
V gene: TRBV5-6
J gene: TRBJ2-1
D gene: NA
CDR3 DNA: TGTGCCAGCAACCTGAGAGGCTCCTACAATGAGCAGTTCTTC
CDR3 protein: CASNLRGSYNEQFF

clone size: NA
V gene: TRBV7-9
J gene: TRBJ1-6
D gene: TRBD1
CDR3 DNA: TGTGCCAGCAGCGAACAGGGGGGTGGAAATTCACCCCTCCACTTT
CDR3 protein: CASSEQGGGNSPLHF

clone size: NA
V gene: TRBV11-2
J gene: TRBJ2-2
D gene: NA
CDR3 DNA: TGTGCCATCCTGGGACTTAGAAGAACCGGGGAGCTGTTTTTT
CDR3 protein: CAILGLRRTGELFF

clone size: once
V gene: TRBV5-1
J gene: TRBJ2-5
D gene: NA
CDR3 DNA: TGCGCCAGCAGCCGCGGATGGCGGGAAGAGACCCAGTACTTC
CDR3 protein: CASSRGWREETQYF

clone size: NA
V gene: TRBV5-1
J gene: TRBJ1-1
D gene: NA
CDR3 DNA: TGCGCCAGCAGCTTGGCTGGGGGGAGGGGTGACACTGAAGCTTTCTTT
CDR3 protein: CASSLAGGRGDTEAFF

clone size: NA
V gene: TRBV27
J gene: TRBJ1-6
D gene: TRBD1
CDR3 DNA: TGTGCCAGCAGTCACCGGGACAGGGGCAATTCACCCCTCCACTTT
CDR3 protein: CASSHRDRGNSPLHF

clone size: NA
V gene: TRBV4-1
J gene: TRBJ2-7
D gene: TRBD1
CDR3 DNA: TGCGCCAGCAGCCAAGATACACAGGGGGCTTCCTACGAGCAGTACTTC
CDR3 protein: CASSQDTQGASYEQYF

clone size: NA
V gene: TRBV25-1
J gene: TRBJ1-4
D gene: TRBD1
CDR3 DNA: TGTGCCAGCAGTGCCTGGACAGGGTCTAATGAAAAACTGTTTTTT
CDR3 protein: CASSAWTGSNEKLFF

clone size: NA
V gene: TRBV19
J gene: TRBJ1-1
D gene: NA
CDR3 DNA: TGTGCCAGTAGTATCCCCAGGGGAAACACTGAAGCTTTCTTT
CDR3 protein: CASSIPRGNTEAFF

clone size: once
V gene: TRBV7-2
J gene: TRBJ2-1
D gene: TRBD2
CDR3 DNA: TGTGCCAGCAGCTTCCGGACTAGCGGGAGTCTCAATGAGCAGTTCTTC
CDR3 protein: CASSFRTSGSLNEQFF

clone size: NA
V gene: TRBV7-2
J gene: TRBJ2-3
D gene: NA
CDR3 DNA: TGTGCCAGCAGCTTAGCGTTAGGGGACTTTTCAGATACGCAGTATTTT
CDR3 protein: CASSLALGDFSDTQYF

clone size: NA
V gene: TRBV5-6
J gene: TRBJ1-5
D gene: NA
CDR3 DNA: TGTGCCAGCAGCTGGGGACACCTTGGACAGCCCCAGCATTTT
CDR3 protein: CASSWGHLGQPQHF

clone size: NA
V gene: TRBV28
J gene: TRBJ2-2
D gene: TRBD2
CDR3 DNA: TGTGCCAGCCGACTAGCGGGAAACACCGGGGAGCTGTTTTTT
CDR3 protein: CASRLAGNTGELFF

clone size: NA
V gene: TRBV14
J gene: TRBJ1-2
D gene: TRBD1
CDR3 DNA: TGTGCCAGCAGCCAGAGGACAGGGTGGTATGGCTACACCTTC
CDR3 protein: CASSQRTGWYGYTF

clone size: NA
V gene: TRBV19
J gene: TRBJ1-2
D gene: TRBD1
CDR3 DNA: TGTGCCAGTAGTATACGACAGGGTACCAACTATGGCTACACCTTC
CDR3 protein: CASSIRQGTNYGYTF

clone size: NA
V gene: TRBV18
J gene: TRBJ2-6
D gene: NA
CDR3 DNA: TGTGCCAGCTCCCAGGGTAACTCTGGGGCCAACGTCCTGACTTTC
CDR3 protein: CASSQGNSGANVLTF

clone size: NA
V gene: TRBV20-1
J gene: TRBJ1-2
D gene: NA
CDR3 DNA: TGCAGTGCTAGTGTCAGGGTCGACTATGGCTACACCTTC
CDR3 protein: CSASVRVDYGYTF

clone size: NA
V gene: TRBV9
J gene: TRBJ2-1
D gene: TRBD2
CDR3 DNA: TGTGCCAGCAGCGTAGGAAGCGGGAGGGAGCAGTTCTTC
CDR3 protein: CASSVGSGREQFF

clone size: NA
V gene: TRBV19
J gene: TRBJ2-7
D gene: TRBD1
CDR3 DNA: TGTGCCAGTAGTGGACAGGGCCTTGGACGCGAGCAGTACTTC
CDR3 protein: CASSGQGLGREQYF

clone size: NA
V gene: TRBV2
J gene: TRBJ2-1
D gene: NA
CDR3 DNA: TGTGCCAGCAGTGTCAGGGTTGAGCAGTTCTTC
CDR3 protein: CASSVRVEQFF

clone size: NA
V gene: TRBV30
J gene: TRBJ1-3
D gene: NA
CDR3 DNA: TGTGCCTGGACTCTGGGGGCCTCTGGAAACACCATATATTTT
CDR3 protein: CAWTLGASGNTIYF

clone size: NA
V gene: TRBV24-1
J gene: TRBJ2-7
D gene: TRBD1
CDR3 DNA: TGTGCCACCAGTGATTCTGAGGACAGGACCTACGAGCAGTACTTC
CDR3 protein: CATSDSEDRTYEQYF

clone size: NA
V gene: TRBV10-1
J gene: TRBJ1-6
D gene: NA
CDR3 DNA: TGCGCCAGCAGTGCGGCAGGCCTAAATTCACCCCTCCACTTT
CDR3 protein: CASSAAGLNSPLHF

clone size: few
V gene: TRBV19
J gene: TRBJ2-5
D gene: TRBD2
CDR3 DNA: TGTGCCAGTAAACTAGCGGGGGGTTACCAAGAGACCCAGTACTTC
CDR3 protein: CASKLAGGYQETQYF

clone size: NA
V gene: TRBV6-5
J gene: TRBJ2-3
D gene: TRBD1
CDR3 DNA: TGTGCCAGCAGAGTGACAGGGAGTACCACAGATACGCAGTATTTT
CDR3 protein: CASRVTGSTTDTQYF

clone size: NA
V gene: TRBV20-1
J gene: TRBJ2-5
D gene: NA
CDR3 DNA: TGCAGTGTGGGGCTCCAAGAGACCCAGTACTTC
CDR3 protein: CSVGLQETQYF

clone size: NA
V gene: TRBV27
J gene: TRBJ2-7
D gene: TRBD1
CDR3 DNA: TGTGCCAGCAGTCCCATTACCGGGACAGGGGGCTTCCCACTCTACGAGCAGTACTTC
CDR3 protein: CASSPITGTGGFPLYEQYF

clone size: NA
V gene: TRBV9
J gene: TRBJ2-7
D gene: TRBD2
CDR3 DNA: TGTGCCAGCAGCGTAGTTGGGACTAGCGTCTACGAGCAGTACTTC
CDR3 protein: CASSVVGTSVYEQYF

clone size: NA
V gene: TRBV7-2
J gene: TRBJ2-3
D gene: NA
CDR3 DNA: TGTGCCAGCAGCTTATCAGTGGGCACAGATACGCAGTATTTT
CDR3 protein: CASSLSVGTDTQYF

clone size: NA
V gene: TRBV28
J gene: TRBJ1-2
D gene: TRBD1
CDR3 DNA: TGTGCCAGCAACTCTCTACAGGGGGCGGACTATGGCTACACCTTC
CDR3 protein: CASNSLQGADYGYTF

clone size: few
V gene: TRBV7-2
J gene: TRBJ2-2
D gene: TRBD1
CDR3 DNA: TGTGCCAGCACGGGACAGGGGGCCGGGGAGCTGTTTTTT
CDR3 protein: CASTGQGAGELFF

clone size: NA
V gene: TRBV7-7
J gene: TRBJ2-7
D gene: TRBD2
CDR3 DNA: TGTGCTAGCAGCTCCATCGTGGGACTAGCGGGAGGTTCCTACGAGCAGTACTTC
CDR3 protein: CASSSIVGLAGGSYEQYF

clone size: NA
V gene: TRBV29-1
J gene: TRBJ2-5
D gene: TRBD2
CDR3 DNA: TGCAGCGTCACGGGGAGGGGCAGCACCGAGGGAGGGACCCAGTACTTC
CDR3 protein: CSVTGRGSTEGGTQYF

clone size: NA
V gene: TRBV2
J gene: TRBJ2-3
D gene: NA
CDR3 DNA: TGTGCCAGCAGAATAGCGGGCACAGATACGCAGTATTTT
CDR3 protein: CASRIAGTDTQYF

clone size: NA
V gene: TRBV12-2
J gene: TRBJ1-2
D gene: NA
CDR3 DNA: TGTGCAAGTCGCTTCTGGGACAGGGGTGCCATAGGCTACACCTTC
CDR3 protein: CASRFWDRGAIGYTF